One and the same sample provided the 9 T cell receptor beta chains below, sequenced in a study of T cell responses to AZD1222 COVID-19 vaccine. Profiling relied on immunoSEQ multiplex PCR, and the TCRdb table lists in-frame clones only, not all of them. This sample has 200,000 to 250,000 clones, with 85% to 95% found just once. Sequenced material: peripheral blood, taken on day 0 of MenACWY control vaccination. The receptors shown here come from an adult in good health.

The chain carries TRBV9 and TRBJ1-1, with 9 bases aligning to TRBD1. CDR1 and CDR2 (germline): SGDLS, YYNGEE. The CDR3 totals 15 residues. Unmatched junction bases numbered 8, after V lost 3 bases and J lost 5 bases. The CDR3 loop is CASSDPQGARTEAFF. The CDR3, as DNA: TGTGCCAGCAGCGATCCACAGGGGGCGAGAACTGAAGCTTTCTTT.

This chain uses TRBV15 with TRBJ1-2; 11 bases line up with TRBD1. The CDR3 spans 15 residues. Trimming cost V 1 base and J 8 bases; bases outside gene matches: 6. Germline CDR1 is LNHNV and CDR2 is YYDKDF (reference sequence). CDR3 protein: CATSRVGQGAEGYTF. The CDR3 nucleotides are TGTGCCACCAGCAGAGTTGGACAGGGGGCTGAGGGCTACACCTTC.

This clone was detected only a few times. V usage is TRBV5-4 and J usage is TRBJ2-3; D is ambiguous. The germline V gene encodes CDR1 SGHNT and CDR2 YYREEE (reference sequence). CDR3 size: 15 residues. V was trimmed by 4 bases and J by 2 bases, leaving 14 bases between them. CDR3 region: CASSRDHSPTDTQYF. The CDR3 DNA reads TGTGCCAGCAGCCGAGACCATAGCCCCACAGATACGCAGTATTTT.

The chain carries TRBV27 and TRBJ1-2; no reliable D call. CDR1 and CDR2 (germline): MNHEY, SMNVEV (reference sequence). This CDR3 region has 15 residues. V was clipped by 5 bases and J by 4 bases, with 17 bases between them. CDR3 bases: TGTGCCAGCAGTACCCGGAGGGAAGTCTCCTATGGCTACACCTTC. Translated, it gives CASSTRREVSYGYTF.

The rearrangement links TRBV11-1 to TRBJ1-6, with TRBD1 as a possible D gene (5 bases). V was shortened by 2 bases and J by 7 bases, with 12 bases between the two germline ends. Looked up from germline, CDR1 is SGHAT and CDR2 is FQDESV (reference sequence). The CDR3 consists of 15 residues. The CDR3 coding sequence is TGTGCCAGCAGCTTATTGGGGCAGGGCAATTCACCCCTCCACTTT. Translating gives CASSLLGQGNSPLHF.

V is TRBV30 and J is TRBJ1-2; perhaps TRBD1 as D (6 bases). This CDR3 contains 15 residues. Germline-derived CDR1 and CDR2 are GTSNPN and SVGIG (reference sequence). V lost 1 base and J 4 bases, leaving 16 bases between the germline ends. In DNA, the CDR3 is TGTGCCTGGAGTGCGGGGCTGGGGGGCGGCTATGGCTACACCTTC. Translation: CAWSAGLGGGYGYTF.

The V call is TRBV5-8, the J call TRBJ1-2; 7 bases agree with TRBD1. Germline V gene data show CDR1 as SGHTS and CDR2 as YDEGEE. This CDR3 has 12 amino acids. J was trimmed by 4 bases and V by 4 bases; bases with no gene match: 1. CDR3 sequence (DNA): TGTGCCAGCAGCCCAGGGGGCTATGGCTACACCTTC. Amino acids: CASSPGGYGYTF.

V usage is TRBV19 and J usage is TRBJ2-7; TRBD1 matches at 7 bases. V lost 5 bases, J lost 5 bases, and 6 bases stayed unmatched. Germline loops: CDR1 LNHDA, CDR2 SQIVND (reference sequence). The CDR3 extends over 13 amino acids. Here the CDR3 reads CASSSTGAHEQYF. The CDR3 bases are TGTGCCAGTAGTTCTACAGGGGCCCACGAGCAGTACTTC.

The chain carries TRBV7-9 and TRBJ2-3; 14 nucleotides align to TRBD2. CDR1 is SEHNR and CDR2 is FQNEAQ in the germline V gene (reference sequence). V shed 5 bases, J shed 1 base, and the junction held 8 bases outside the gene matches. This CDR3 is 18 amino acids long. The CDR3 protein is CASSPWTSGGLRTDTQYF. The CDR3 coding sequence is TGTGCCAGCAGCCCGTGGACTAGCGGGGGGCTTCGCACAGATACGCAGTATTTT.